This T cell receptor (beta chain) was identified during a study of OX40 agonist ivuxolimab in advanced cancers. At the level of the study: Partial responses were seen in three patients, one with hepatocellular carcinoma and two with cutaneous melanoma. Study-level findings and limits: The mean number of expanded clones was higher in CD8+ T cells than in CD4+.

The CDR3 is 19 amino acids. Germline V gene lookup returns CDR1 SQVTM and CDR2 ANQGSEA. Losses at the gene ends were 2 bases for V and 7 bases for J; bases not matched to a gene: 19. The table came from immunoSEQ multiplex PCR; TCRdb's copy has only in-frame clones and leaves some out. The table shows 77,000 or so clones, with over 85% occurring only once. This clone was seen only once. The antigen is not known. The chain employs TRBV29-1 and TRBJ1-4; 10 positions agree with TRBD1. The clonotype comes from an adult with an advanced solid tumor such as melanoma, head and neck, liver or kidney cancer. Sequencing used CD4+ or CD8+ T cells sorted from blood, obtained in a trial of the OX40 agonist ivuxolimab. CDR3 sequence reads: CSVEKGTGVSSSFIEKLFF. The CDR3 nucleotides read TGCAGCGTTGAAAAGGGGACAGGGGTCTCCTCGTCCTTTATTGAAAAACTGTTTTTT. The full variable domain, in which reference TRBV29-1 and TRBJ1-4 provide the parts outside the CDR3, is SAVISQKPSRDICQRGTSLTIQCQVDSQVTMMFWYRQQPGQSLTLIATANQGSEATYESGFVIDKFPISRPNLTFSTLTVSNMSPEDSSIYLCSVEKGTGVSSSFIEKLFFGSGTQLSVL.